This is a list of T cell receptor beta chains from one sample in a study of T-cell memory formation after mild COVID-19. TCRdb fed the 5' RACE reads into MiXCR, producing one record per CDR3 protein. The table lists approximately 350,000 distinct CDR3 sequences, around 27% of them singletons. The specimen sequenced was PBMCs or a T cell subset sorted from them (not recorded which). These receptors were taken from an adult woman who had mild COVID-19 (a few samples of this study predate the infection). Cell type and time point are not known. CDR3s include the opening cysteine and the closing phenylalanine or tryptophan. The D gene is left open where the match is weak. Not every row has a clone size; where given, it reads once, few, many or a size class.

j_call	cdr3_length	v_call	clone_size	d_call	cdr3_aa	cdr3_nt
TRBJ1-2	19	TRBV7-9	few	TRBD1	CASSLERVKRQGEMYGYTF	TGTGCCAGCAGCTTAGAAAGAGTCAAAAGACAGGGGGAAATGTATGGCTACACCTTC
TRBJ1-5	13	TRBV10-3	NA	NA	CAISLDRNQPQHF	TGTGCCATCAGTTTAGACAGGAATCAGCCCCAGCATTTT
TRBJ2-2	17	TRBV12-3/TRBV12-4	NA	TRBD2	CASSLLRGEGSAGELFF	TGTGCCAGCAGTCTCCTGCGGGGGGAAGGTAGTGCCGGGGAGCTGTTTTTT
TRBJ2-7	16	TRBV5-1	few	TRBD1	CASSPPGTGRSYEQYF	TGCGCCAGCAGTCCCCCCGGGACAGGGCGCTCCTACGAGCAGTACTTC
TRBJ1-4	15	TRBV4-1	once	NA	CASSQLILTNEKLFF	TGCGCCAGCAGCCAACTCATCCTCACTAATGAAAAACTGTTTTTT
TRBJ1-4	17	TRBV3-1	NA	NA	CASSQEATGRRNEKLFF	TGTGCCAGCAGCCAAGAGGCCACCGGGAGGCGGAATGAAAAACTGTTTTTT
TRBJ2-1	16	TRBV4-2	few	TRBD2	CASSQEKRDPYNEQFF	TGTGCCAGCAGCCAAGAAAAGCGGGACCCCTACAATGAGCAGTTCTTC
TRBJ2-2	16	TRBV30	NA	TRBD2	CASHPTGLAGLGELFF	TGTGCCTCCCACCCCACGGGACTAGCGGGGCTTGGGGAGCTGTTTTTT
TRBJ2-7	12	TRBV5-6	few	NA	CASGTAPLEQYF	TGTGCCAGCGGAACAGCTCCTCTCGAGCAGTACTTC
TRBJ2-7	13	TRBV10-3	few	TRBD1	CATKDRATYEQYF	TGTGCCACAAAGGACAGGGCAACCTACGAGCAGTACTTC
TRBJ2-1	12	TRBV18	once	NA	CASSPGGREQFF	TGTGCCAGCTCACCAGGGGGGCGTGAGCAGTTCTTC
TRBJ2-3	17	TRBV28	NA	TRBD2	CASLKWTRTAYSDTQYF	TGTGCCAGCTTAAAATGGACTAGAACTGCGTATTCCGATACGCAGTATTTT
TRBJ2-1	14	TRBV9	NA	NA	CASSVAGTNNEQFF	TGTGCCAGCAGCGTAGCGGGGACGAACAATGAGCAGTTCTTC
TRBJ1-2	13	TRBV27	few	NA	CAVARSLLNGYTF	TGTGCCGTCGCCCGCAGTCTATTGAATGGCTACACCTTC
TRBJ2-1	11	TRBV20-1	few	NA	CSARHNNEQFF	TGCAGTGCTAGACATAACAATGAGCAGTTCTTC
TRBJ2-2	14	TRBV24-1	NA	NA	CATSDLFDTGELFF	TGTGCCACCAGTGATTTGTTCGACACCGGGGAGCTGTTTTTT
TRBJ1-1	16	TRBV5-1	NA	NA	CASSLSGAGVGTEAFF	TGCGCCAGCAGCTTGTCGGGGGCAGGGGTCGGCACTGAAGCTTTCTTT
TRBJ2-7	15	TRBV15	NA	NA	CATSRDFAITYEQYF	TGTGCCACCAGCAGAGATTTTGCCATCACCTACGAGCAGTACTTC
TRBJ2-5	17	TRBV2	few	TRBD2	CASSRQPGLAGQETQYF	TGTGCCAGCAGTAGACAACCGGGACTAGCGGGGCAAGAGACCCAGTACTTC
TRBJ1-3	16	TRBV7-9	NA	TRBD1	CASSSRQGGSGNTIYF	TGTGCCAGCAGCTCAAGACAGGGCGGCTCTGGAAACACCATATATTTT
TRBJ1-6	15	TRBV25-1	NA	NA	CATGDGSSYNSPLHF	TGTGCCACCGGCGACGGTAGCTCCTATAATTCACCCCTCCACTTT
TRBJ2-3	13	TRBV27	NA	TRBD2	CASSWTSIYTQYF	TGTGCCAGCAGTTGGACTAGCATCTATACGCAGTATTTT
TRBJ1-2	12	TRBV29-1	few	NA	CSAAQGRDGYTF	TGCAGCGCCGCCCAGGGACGAGATGGCTACACCTTC
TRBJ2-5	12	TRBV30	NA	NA	CVMEVLQETQYF	TGTGTGATGGAGGTTCTCCAAGAGACCCAGTACTTC
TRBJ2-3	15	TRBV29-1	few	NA	CSVATTGTRTDTQYF	TGCAGCGTGGCTACGACAGGGACTCGCACAGATACGCAGTATTTT
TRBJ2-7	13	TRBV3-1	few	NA	CASSQEIAYEQYF	TGTGCCAGCAGCCAGGAGATAGCCTACGAGCAGTACTTC
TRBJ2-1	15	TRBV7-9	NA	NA	CASGRDDRPYNEQFF	TGTGCCAGCGGCCGGGATGATAGGCCCTACAATGAGCAGTTCTTC
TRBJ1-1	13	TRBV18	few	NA	CASSKGPNTEAFF	TGTGCCAGCTCTAAGGGGCCGAACACTGAAGCTTTCTTT
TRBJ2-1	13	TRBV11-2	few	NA	CASSPSRGTEQFF	TGTGCCAGCAGCCCCTCTAGGGGCACAGAGCAGTTCTTC
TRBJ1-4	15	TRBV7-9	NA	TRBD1	CASSPIGTANEKLFF	TGTGCCAGCAGCCCGATCGGGACAGCTAATGAAAAACTGTTTTTT
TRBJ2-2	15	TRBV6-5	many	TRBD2	CASSSLAGGTGELFF	TGTGCCAGCAGTTCACTAGCGGGAGGGACCGGGGAGCTGTTTTTT
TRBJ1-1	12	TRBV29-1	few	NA	CSDRGVNTEAFF	TGCAGCGACCGCGGGGTGAACACTGAAGCTTTCTTT
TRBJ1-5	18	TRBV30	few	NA	CAWSVGGVVDVGDQPQHF	TGTGCCTGGAGTGTCGGCGGCGTTGTCGATGTAGGAGATCAGCCCCAGCATTTT
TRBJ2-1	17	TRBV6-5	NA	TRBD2	CARSYLLAGRSYNEQFF	TGTGCCAGAAGTTACCTTCTAGCGGGAAGATCCTACAATGAGCAGTTCTTC
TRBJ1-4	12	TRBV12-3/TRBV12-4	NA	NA	CASSLGGAGLFF	TGTGCCAGCAGTTTAGGGGGCGCAGGACTGTTTTTT
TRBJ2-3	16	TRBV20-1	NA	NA	CSASPAEGGHGDTQYF	TGCAGTGCTTCCCCCGCCGAGGGGGGGCACGGGGATACGCAGTATTTT
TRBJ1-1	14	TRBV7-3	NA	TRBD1	CASSSTGLGTEAFF	TGTGCCAGCAGCTCGACAGGGTTGGGAACTGAAGCTTTCTTT
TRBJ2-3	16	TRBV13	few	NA	CASTPTQGTSTDTQYF	TGTGCCAGCACCCCAACCCAGGGCACCTCCACAGATACGCAGTATTTT